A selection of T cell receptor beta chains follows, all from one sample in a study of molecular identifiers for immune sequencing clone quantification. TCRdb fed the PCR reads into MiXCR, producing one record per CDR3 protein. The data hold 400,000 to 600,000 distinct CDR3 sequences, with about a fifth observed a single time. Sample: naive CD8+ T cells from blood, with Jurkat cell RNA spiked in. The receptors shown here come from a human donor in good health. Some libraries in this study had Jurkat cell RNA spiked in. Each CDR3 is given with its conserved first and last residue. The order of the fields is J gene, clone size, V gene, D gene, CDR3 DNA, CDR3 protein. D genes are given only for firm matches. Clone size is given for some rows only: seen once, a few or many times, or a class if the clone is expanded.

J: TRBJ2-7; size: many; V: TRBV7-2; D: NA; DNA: TGTGCCAGCAGCTTAGGCCTGACAGTAACCTACGAGCAGTACTTC; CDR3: CASSLGLTVTYEQYF
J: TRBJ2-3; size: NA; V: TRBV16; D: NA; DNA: TGTGCCAGCAGCCAAGATAGGACGGTGATAACAGATACGCAGTATTTT; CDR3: CASSQDRTVITDTQYF
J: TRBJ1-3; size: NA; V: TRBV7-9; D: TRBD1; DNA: TGTGCCAGCAGTGGGACAGACGACGGAAACACCATATATTTT; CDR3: CASSGTDDGNTIYF
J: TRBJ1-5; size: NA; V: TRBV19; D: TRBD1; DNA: TGTGCCAGTAGTATAGTGGGACAGAGCAATCAGCCCCAGCATTTT; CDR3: CASSIVGQSNQPQHF
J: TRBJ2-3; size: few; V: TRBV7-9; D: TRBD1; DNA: TGTGCCAGCAGCTTAGGGACAGGGGGCGTTGATACGCAGTATTTT; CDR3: CASSLGTGGVDTQYF
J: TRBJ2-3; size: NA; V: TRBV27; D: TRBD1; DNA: TGTGCCAGCAGTTACGGGACAGGGGTCACAGATACGCAGTATTTT; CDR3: CASSYGTGVTDTQYF
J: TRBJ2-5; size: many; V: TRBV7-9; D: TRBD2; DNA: TGTGCCAGCAGCCCCGAAGCCGGGACTAGCCGAGCAAAGACCCAGTACTTC; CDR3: CASSPEAGTSRAKTQYF
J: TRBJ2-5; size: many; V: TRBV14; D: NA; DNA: TGTGCCAGCAGCCAACGGGACCAGTACCAAGAGACCCAGTACTTC; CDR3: CASSQRDQYQETQYF
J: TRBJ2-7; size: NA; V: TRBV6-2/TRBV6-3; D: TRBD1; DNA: TGTGCCAGCACCATAGGGACAGCGGTCTCCTACGAGCAGTACTTC; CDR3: CASTIGTAVSYEQYF
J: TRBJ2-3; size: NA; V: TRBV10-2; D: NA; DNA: TGCGCCGACTCCCTATCTCGCACAGATACGCAGTATTTT; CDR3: CADSLSRTDTQYF
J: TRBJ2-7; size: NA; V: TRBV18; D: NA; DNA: TGTGCCAGCTCACCAGGACAGATGTACGAGCAGTACTTC; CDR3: CASSPGQMYEQYF
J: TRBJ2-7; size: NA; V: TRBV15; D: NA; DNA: TGTGCCACCAGCAGAGATTGGAATAGAGGATCCTACGAGCAGTACTTC; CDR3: CATSRDWNRGSYEQYF
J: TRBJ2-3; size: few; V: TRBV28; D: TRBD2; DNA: TGTGCCAGCACTCCCCTACTAGCGGGAGGGACAGATACGCAGTATTTT; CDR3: CASTPLLAGGTDTQYF
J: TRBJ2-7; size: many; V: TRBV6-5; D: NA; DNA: TGTGCCAGCAGTTACGGAGGGGGCGACGAGCAGTACTTC; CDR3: CASSYGGGDEQYF
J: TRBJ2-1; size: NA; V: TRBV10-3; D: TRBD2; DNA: TGTGCCATCAGTGGGACTCGCGGGAGGGCCGGAGACAATGAGCAGTTCTTC; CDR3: CAISGTRGRAGDNEQFF
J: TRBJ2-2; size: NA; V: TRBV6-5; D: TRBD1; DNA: TGTGCCAGCAGTTACGGTCAGGGGGCAAGTGGGGAGCTGTTTTTT; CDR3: CASSYGQGASGELFF
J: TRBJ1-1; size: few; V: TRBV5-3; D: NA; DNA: TGTGCCAGCAGCCTGACCACGACGGGTCTTCACACTGAAGCTTTCTTT; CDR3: CASSLTTTGLHTEAFF
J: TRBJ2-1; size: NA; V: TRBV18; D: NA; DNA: TGTGCCAGCTCGTCAGAGGGGACGCCCAATGAGCAGTTCTTC; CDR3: CASSSEGTPNEQFF